These 8 T cell receptor beta chains were all obtained from the same sample, sequenced in a study of CD8+ T cells in alopecia areata. As to treatment: oral pan-JAK inhibitor, 5-10 mg twice daily. TCR sequencing used cDNA made by reverse transcription of extracted RNA. Repertoires were generated with immunoSEQ multiplex PCR, while TCRdb's copy carries only in-frame clones and drops some. The profile covers 120,000 or so clones, with 61% appearing a single time and more than 5% taken by the ten largest. The input for sequencing was CD4+ T cells sorted from blood, taken at week 4, from a patient treated with tofacitinib. The origin of the receptors is a human donor with alopecia areata.

The rearrangement joins TRBV19 to TRBJ2-2, with unresolved D. Germline CDR1 is LNHDA and CDR2 is SQIVND (reference sequence). The length of the CDR3 is 12 residues. V was clipped by 3 bases and J by 9 bases, with 8 bases between them. In nucleotides, the CDR3 is TGTGCCAGTAGTATGCACGGTTGGGAGCTGTTTTTT. Its translation is CASSMHGWELFF.

This clone was observed a handful of times. The chain couples TRBV5-1 to TRBJ2-3, with TRBD1 matching 7 bases. The V and J ends lost 4 bases and 2 bases, in that order; junction bases with no gene match: 4. Germline V gene data show CDR1 as SGHRS and CDR2 as YFSETQ. This CDR3 spans 14 amino acids. DNA of the CDR3: TGCGCCAGCAGCACGGGACAGAACACAGATACGCAGTATTTT. Its translation: CASSTGQNTDTQYF.

The gene calls are TRBV2 and TRBJ1-5; D call uncertain. The germline CDR1 and CDR2 sequences are SNHLY and FYNNEI. The CDR3 runs to 16 residues. V was pared by 6 bases and J by 2 bases, with 17 bases between. The CDR3 loop is CASSPDLVGGNQPQHF. CDR3 sequence (DNA): TGTGCCAGCAGCCCAGACCTGGTCGGAGGCAATCAGCCCCAGCATTTT.

The rearrangement links TRBV4-1 to TRBJ1-2; D not certain. This CDR3 has 15 amino acids. Per germline, CDR1 MGHRA and CDR2 YSYEKL. V was trimmed by 0 bases and J by 6 bases, leaving 14 bases between them. CDR3 DNA sequence: TGCGCCAGCAGCCAAGAAGACCGGACGGCAGATGGCTACACCTTC. Its translation: CASSQEDRTADGYTF.

The rearrangement links TRBV5-4 to TRBJ2-2; the D gene is possibly TRBD2 (6 bases). Germline CDR1 and CDR2: SGHNT and YYREEE (reference sequence). The CDR3 has 15 amino acids. Deletions cut 0 bases from V and 1 base from J, with 7 bases between. CDR3 loop: CASSLDGGNTGELFF. The CDR3 DNA reads TGTGCCAGCAGCTTGGACGGGGGGAACACCGGGGAGCTGTTTTTT.

The chain has TRBV7-9 and TRBJ2-7; D might be TRBD1 or TRBD2, each matching 5 bases. The germline CDR1 and CDR2 sequences are SEHNR and FQNEAQ (reference sequence). The CDR3 totals 13 residues. V was clipped by 5 bases and J by 9 bases, with 17 bases between them. The CDR3 DNA follows: TGTGCCAGCAGCCTACGGGACCGTGGAGCGCAGTACTTC. Translation gives CASSLRDRGAQYF.

This clone appeared a few times. The gene calls are TRBV29-1 and TRBJ1-1; the match to TRBD1 covers 8 bases. CDR1 is SQVTM and CDR2 is ANQGSEA in the germline V gene. Trimming cost V 4 bases and J 3 bases; bases outside gene matches: 4. The CDR3 extends over 13 amino acids. The CDR3 spells CSVALGQDTEAFF. CDR3 bases: TGCAGCGTTGCATTGGGACAGGACACTGAAGCTTTCTTT.

The V and J genes are TRBV5-1 and TRBJ2-5; maybe TRBD2 (5 bases). The germline V gene encodes CDR1 SGHRS and CDR2 YFSETQ. Trimming stripped 6 bases from V and 5 bases from J, with 17 bases between. CDR3 length: 14 residues. The CDR3 nucleotides read TGCGCCAGCACACAATCGGGGAATTCGGAGACCCAGTACTTC. Protein: CASTQSGNSETQYF.